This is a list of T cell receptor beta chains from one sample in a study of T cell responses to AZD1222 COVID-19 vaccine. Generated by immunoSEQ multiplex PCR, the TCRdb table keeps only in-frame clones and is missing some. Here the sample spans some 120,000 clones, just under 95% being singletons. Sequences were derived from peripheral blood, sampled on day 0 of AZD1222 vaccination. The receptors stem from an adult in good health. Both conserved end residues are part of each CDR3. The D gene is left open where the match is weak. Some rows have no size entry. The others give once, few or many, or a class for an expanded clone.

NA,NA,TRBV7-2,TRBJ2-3,CASSFDTPDTQYF,TGTGCCAGCAGCTTCGACACCCCAGATACGCAGTATTTT
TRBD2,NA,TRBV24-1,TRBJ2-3,CATSENLLTSATDTQYF,TGTGCCACCAGTGAAAACCTTCTTACTAGCGCCACAGATACGCAGTATTTT
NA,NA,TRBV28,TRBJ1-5,CASTRVLNQPQHF,TGTGCCAGCACCCGGGTCTTGAATCAGCCCCAGCATTTT
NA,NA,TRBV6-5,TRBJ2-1,CAIPGDFPSNEQFF,TGTGCCATCCCCGGGGACTTTCCGTCCAATGAGCAGTTCTTC
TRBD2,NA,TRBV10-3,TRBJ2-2,CAISPGLTTGELFF,TGTGCCATCAGTCCGGGACTAACCACCGGGGAGCTGTTTTTT
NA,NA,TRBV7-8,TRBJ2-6,CASRRGSGANVLTF,TGTGCCAGCAGAAGGGGCTCTGGGGCCAACGTCCTGACTTTC
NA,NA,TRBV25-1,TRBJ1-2,CASKREGLNYGYTF,TGTGCCAGCAAGAGGGAGGGCCTTAACTATGGCTACACCTTC
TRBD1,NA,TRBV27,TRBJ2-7,CASSSGQGADYEQYF,TGTGCCAGCAGTTCCGGACAGGGAGCCGACTACGAGCAGTACTTC
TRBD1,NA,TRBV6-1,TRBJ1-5,CASSGGTGNSNQPQHF,TGTGCCAGCAGTGGCGGGACAGGGAATAGCAATCAGCCCCAGCATTTT
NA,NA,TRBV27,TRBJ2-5,CASSYVGFQETQYF,TGTGCCAGCAGTTATGTAGGGTTCCAAGAGACCCAGTACTTC
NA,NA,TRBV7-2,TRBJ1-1,CASSLVRFSEAFF,TGTGCCAGCAGCTTAGTCAGGTTCTCTGAAGCTTTCTTT
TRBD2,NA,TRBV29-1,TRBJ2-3,CSVGPRLAGRRGGSDTQYF,TGCAGCGTTGGTCCCCGACTAGCGGGTAGGAGGGGTGGCTCAGATACGCAGTATTTT
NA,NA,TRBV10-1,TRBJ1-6,CASSVNGNSPLHF,TGCGCCAGCAGTGTTAACGGAAATTCACCCCTCCACTTT
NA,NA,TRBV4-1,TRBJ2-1,CASSPVVVSHNEQFF,TGCGCCAGCAGCCCCGTGGTGGTATCTCACAATGAGCAGTTCTTC
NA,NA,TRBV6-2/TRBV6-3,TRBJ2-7,CASSRSGLSYEQYF,TGTGCCAGCAGTCGGTCAGGGTTATCCTACGAGCAGTACTTC
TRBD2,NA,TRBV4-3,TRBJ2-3,CASSQNLAGITDTQYF,TGCGCCAGCAGCCAAAATCTAGCGGGAATCACAGATACGCAGTATTTT
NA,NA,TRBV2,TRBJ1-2,CASRRPSGSYTF,TGTGCCAGCAGGCGTCCGTCGGGGAGCTACACCTTC
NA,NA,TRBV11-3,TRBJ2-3,CASSYSSASTDTQYF,TGTGCCAGCAGCTATTCTAGCGCAAGCACAGATACGCAGTATTTT
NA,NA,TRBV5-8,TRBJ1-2,CASSRTGAFRNYGYTF,TGTGCCAGCAGCCGTACGGGGGCCTTCAGGAACTATGGCTACACCTTC
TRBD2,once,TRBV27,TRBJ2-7,CASSSRGGYEQYF,TGTGCCAGCAGTTCACGGGGGGGCTACGAGCAGTACTTC
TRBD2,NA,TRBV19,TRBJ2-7,CASRGLAGGSATYEQYF,TGTGCCAGTAGGGGACTAGCGGGAGGGTCGGCTACCTACGAGCAGTACTTC
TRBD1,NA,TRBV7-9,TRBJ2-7,CASNPGGPSNEQYF,TGTGCCAGCAACCCAGGGGGCCCCTCAAACGAGCAGTACTTC
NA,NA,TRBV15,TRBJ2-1,CATSRGLGWGDAYNEQFF,TGTGCCACCAGCAGAGGTTTAGGTTGGGGGGACGCCTACAATGAGCAGTTCTTC
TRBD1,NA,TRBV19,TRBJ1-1,CASSAGTTGQTEAFF,TGTGCCAGTAGTGCGGGGACGACAGGGCAGACTGAAGCTTTCTTT
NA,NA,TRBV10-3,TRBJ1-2,CAISDREAGYTF,TGTGCCATCAGTGATCGGGAGGCCGGCTACACCTTC
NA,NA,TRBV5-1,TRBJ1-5,CASSLAGNSNQPQHF,TGCGCCAGCAGCTTAGCAGGGAACTCCAATCAGCCCCAGCATTTT
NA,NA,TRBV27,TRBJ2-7,CASSSIKGTGVYEQYF,TGTGCCAGCAGTTCCATTAAAGGGACGGGAGTCTACGAGCAGTACTTC
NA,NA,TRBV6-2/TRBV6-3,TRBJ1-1,CASSGQGNTEAFF,TGTGCCAGCAGTGGGCAGGGGAACACTGAAGCTTTCTTT
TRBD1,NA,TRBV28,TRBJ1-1,CASRSTGGAYTEAFF,TGTGCCAGCAGATCTACAGGGGGCGCATACACTGAAGCTTTCTTT
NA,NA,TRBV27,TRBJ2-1,CASSLSGNEQFF,TGTGCCAGCAGTTTATCCGGGAATGAGCAGTTCTTC